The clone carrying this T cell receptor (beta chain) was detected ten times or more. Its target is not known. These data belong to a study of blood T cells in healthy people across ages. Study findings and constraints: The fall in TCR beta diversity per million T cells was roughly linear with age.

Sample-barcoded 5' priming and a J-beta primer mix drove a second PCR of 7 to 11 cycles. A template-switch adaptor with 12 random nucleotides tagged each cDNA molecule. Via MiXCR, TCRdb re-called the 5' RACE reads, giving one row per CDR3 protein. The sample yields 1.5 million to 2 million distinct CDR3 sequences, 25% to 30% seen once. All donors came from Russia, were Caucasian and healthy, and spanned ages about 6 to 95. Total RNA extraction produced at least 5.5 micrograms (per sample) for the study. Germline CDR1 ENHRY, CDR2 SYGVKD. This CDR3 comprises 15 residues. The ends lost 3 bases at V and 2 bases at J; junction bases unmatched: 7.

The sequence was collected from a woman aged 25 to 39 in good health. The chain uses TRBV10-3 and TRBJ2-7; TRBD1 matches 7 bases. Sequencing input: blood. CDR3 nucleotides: TGTGCCATCAGTGAAAGGGACAGTTGGGCCTACGAGCAGTACTTC. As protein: CAISERDSWAYEQYF.